This TCR beta chain is drawn from a study of cytomegalovirus exposure and HLA in healthy donors. Study-wide findings and caveats: Available immune exposure information covered CMV serostatus only. Indistinguishable V segments such as TRBV6-2 and TRBV6-3 were excluded.

V dropped 7 bases and J dropped 4 bases, with 15 bases sitting between them. CDR3 size: 14 residues. The V gene's germline CDR1 is MDHEN and CDR2 SYDVKM. On this clone: Antigen unknown.

The study ran its PCR with 60 Vbeta and 13 Jbeta primers. TCRdb keeps only in-frame clones here, not all; method: immunoSEQ multiplex PCR. The table lists some 120,000 clones, around 80% of them singletons. The clonotype comes from a human donor in good health. V is TRBV28 and J is TRBJ2-3; D perhaps matches TRBD1 (5 bases). The source material was PBMCs. The CDR3 DNA is TGTGCCAGCAACCGTCCGTGGGGCTCAGATACGCAGTATTTT. Protein sequence: CASNRPWGSDTQYF. Full variable domain (remainder filled in from reference TRBV28 and TRBJ2-3): DVKVTQSSRYLVKRTGEKVFLECVQDMDHENMFWYRQDPGLGLRLIYFSYDVKMKEKGDIPEGYSVSREKKERFSLILESASTNQTSMYLCASNRPWGSDTQYFGPGTRLTVL.